The text below deals with one TCR beta chain. Per the study methods: Estimates of nucleated cell counts were drawn from the amplification of reference gene primers. Repertoires were generated with immunoSEQ multiplex PCR, while TCRdb's copy carries only in-frame clones and drops some. The D gene and trimming were derived from the DNA, and the V and J assignments and clone size from that table. The sample has about 180,000 clones; around 88% are singletons. The source of the sample is a study of blood T cell repertoires in COVID-19. About the study: The United States, Italy and Spain were the sources of the acute and convalescent COVID-19 samples. PBMCs, B-cell-depleted T cells, or T cells provided the cDNA or gDNA that made up the material.

The CDR3 runs to 14 residues. CDR1 is KGHSH and CDR2 is LQKENI in the germline V gene. Trimming removed 3 bases from V and 1 base from J, with 7 bases in between. The chain is built from TRBV18 and TRBJ2-1; D ambiguous. This clonotype was sampled from a woman in her twenties or thirties with acute or convalescent COVID-19. The sample comprised peripheral blood. This chain's CDR3 is CASSPLVSYNEQFF. The CDR3 DNA reads TGTGCCAGCTCACCCCTCGTATCCTACAATGAGCAGTTCTTC.